This entry is about one T cell receptor beta chain. The CDR3 extends over 16 amino acids. Trimming took 3 bases from V and 3 from J; bases not matched to a gene: 8. CDR1 is LGHNA and CDR2 is YNFKEQ in the germline V gene. PCR was performed a second time for roughly 7 to 11 cycles using a sample-barcoded 5' primer and a J-beta primer mix. TCRdb redid the calling of the 5' RACE reads with MiXCR, one entry per CDR3 protein. The table lists approximately 690,000 distinct CDR3 sequences, approximately 40% of them singletons, with 25% to 35% in the top ten. The sample belongs to a study of blood T cells in healthy people across ages.

This TCR came from a man older than 75 in good health. This chain uses TRBV4-2 with TRBJ2-7, with TRBD2 identical over 10 bases. Specimen: blood. Here the CDR3 reads CASSQQIAGGGYEQYF. The CDR3, as DNA: TGTGCCAGCAGCCAGCAAATAGCGGGGGGTGGCTACGAGCAGTACTTC.